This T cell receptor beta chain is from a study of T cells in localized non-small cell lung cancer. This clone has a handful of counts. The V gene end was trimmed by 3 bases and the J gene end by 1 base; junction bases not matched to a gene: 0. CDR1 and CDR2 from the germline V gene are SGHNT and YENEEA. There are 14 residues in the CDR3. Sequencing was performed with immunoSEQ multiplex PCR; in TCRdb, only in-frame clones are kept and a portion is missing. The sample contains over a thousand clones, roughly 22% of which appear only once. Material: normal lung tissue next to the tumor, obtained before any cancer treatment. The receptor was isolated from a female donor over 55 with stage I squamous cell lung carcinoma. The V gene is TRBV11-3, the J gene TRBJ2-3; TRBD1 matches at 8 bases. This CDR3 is CASSLTGGTDTQYF. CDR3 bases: TGTGCCAGCAGCTTGACAGGGGGCACAGATACGCAGTATTTT.